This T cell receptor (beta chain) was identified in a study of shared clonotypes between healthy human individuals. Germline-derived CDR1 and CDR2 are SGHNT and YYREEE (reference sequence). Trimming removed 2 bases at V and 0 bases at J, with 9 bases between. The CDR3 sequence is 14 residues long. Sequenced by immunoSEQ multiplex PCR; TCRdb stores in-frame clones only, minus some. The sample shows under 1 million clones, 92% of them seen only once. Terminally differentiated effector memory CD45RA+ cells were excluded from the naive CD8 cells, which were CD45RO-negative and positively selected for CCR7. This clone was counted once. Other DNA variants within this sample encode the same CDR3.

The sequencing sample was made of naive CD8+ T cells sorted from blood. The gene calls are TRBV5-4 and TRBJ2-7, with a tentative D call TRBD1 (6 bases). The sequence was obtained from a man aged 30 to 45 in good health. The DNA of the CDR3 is TGTGCCAGCAGCTTCAGGGGAAGCTCCTACGAGCAGTACTTC. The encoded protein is CASSFRGSSYEQYF.